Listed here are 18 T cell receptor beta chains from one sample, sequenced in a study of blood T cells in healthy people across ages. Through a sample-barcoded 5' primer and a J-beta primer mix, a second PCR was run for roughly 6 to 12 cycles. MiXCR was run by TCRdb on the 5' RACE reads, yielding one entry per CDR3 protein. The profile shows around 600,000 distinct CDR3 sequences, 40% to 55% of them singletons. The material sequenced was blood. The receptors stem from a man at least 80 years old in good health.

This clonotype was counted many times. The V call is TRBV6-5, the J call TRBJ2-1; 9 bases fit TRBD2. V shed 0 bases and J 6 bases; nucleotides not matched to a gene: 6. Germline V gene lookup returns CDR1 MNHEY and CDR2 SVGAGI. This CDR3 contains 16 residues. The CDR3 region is CASSYSTGAGGNEQFF. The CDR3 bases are TGTGCCAGCAGTTACTCGACGGGAGCGGGGGGCAATGAGCAGTTCTTC.

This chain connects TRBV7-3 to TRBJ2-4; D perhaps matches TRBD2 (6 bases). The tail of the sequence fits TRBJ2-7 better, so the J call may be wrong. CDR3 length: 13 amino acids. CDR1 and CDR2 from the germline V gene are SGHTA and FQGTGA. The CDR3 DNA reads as TGTGCCGGGGCGCGCGGGGTCGGTGCCGAGCAGTACTTC. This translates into CAGARGVGAEQYF.

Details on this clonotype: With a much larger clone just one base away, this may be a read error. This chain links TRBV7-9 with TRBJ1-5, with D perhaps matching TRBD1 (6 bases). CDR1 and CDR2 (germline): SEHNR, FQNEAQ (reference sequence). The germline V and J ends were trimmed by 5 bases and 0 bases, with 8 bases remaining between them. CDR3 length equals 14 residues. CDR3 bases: TGTGCCAGCAGCCCACAGGGTAGCAATCAGCCCCAGCATTTT. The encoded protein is CASSPQGSNQPQHF.

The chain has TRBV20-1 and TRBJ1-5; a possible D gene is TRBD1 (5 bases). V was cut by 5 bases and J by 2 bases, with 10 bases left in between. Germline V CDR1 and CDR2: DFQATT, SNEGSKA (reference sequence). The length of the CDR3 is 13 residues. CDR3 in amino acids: CSALGVGNQPQHF. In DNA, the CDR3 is TGCAGTGCTTTGGGGGTGGGCAATCAGCCCCAGCATTTT.

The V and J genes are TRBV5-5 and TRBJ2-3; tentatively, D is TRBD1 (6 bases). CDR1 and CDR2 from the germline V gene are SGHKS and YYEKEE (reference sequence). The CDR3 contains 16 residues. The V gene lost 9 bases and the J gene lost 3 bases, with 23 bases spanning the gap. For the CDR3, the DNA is TGTGCCACACAGTCGACAGGAACGAGTGGGACAGATACGCAGTATTTT. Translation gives CATQSTGTSGTDTQYF.

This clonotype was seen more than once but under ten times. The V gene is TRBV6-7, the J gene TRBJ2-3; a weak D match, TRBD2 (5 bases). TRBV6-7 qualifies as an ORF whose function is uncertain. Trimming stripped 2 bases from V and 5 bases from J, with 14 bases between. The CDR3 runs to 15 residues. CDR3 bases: TGTGCCAGCAGTTACCCCTGTCGGGGTGGAGATACGCAGTATTTT. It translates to CASSYPCRGGDTQYF.

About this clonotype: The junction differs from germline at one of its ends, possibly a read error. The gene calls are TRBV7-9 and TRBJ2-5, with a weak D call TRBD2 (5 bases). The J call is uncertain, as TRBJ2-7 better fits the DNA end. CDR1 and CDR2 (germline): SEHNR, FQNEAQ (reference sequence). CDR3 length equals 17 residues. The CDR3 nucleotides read TGTGCCAGCAGCTTAAGGCCCCGCGGCGGGTCCTCCGACGAGCAGTACTTC. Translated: CASSLRPRGGSSDEQYF.

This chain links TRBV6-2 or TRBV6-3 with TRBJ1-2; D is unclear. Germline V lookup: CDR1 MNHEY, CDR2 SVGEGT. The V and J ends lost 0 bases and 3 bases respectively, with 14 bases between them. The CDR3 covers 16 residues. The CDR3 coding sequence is TGTGCCAGCAGTTACTCAATTCGCTCGGCTCACTATGGCTACACCTTC. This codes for CASSYSIRSAHYGYTF.

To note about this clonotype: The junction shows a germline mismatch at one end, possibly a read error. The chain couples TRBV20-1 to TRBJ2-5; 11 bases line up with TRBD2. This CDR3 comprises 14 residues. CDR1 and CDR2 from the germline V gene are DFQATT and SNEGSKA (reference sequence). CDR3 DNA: TGCAGTGCTCCTAGACTAGCGGGACAAGAGATCCAGTACTTC. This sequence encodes CSAPRLAGQEIQYF.

The CDR3 region has the DNA TGTGCCAGCAGCCCCGACAGGGGTTTTCAGCCCCAGCATTTT. It is translated as CASSPDRGFQPQHF. This chain links TRBV6-5 with TRBJ1-5, with 8 nucleotides matching TRBD1. After removal of 6 bases from V and 6 bases from J, the junction contained 7 bases not matched to a gene. Germline CDR1 MNHEY, CDR2 SVGAGI. CDR3 length: 14 amino acids.

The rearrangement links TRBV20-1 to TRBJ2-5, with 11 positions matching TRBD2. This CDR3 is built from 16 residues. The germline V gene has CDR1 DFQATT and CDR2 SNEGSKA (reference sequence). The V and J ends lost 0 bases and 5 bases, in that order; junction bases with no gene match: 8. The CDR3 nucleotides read TGCAGTGCTAGAGATAGCGGGGGGGCTCGAATGGAGACCCAGTACTTC. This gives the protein CSARDSGGARMETQYF.

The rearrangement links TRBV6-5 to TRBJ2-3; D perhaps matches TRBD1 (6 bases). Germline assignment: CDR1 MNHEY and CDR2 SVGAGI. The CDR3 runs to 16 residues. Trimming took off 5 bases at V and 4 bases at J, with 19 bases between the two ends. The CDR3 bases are TGTGCCAGCAGTCAGTATCCGGGACGACAGGCAGATACGCAGTATTTT. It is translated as CASSQYPGRQADTQYF.

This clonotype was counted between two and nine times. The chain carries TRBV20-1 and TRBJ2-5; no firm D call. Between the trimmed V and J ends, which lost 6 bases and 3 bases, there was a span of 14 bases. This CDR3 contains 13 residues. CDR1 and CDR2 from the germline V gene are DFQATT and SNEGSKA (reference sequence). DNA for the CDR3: TGCAGTGCAATGACTGGAAGGGAAGAGACCCAGTACTTC. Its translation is CSAMTGREETQYF.

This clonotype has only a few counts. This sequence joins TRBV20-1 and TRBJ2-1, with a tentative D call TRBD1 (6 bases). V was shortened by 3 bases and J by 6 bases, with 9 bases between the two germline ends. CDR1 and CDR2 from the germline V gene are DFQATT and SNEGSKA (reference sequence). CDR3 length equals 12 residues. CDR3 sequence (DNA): TGCAGTGCTAGCGGACAGCTCAATGAGCAGTTCTTC. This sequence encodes CSASGQLNEQFF.

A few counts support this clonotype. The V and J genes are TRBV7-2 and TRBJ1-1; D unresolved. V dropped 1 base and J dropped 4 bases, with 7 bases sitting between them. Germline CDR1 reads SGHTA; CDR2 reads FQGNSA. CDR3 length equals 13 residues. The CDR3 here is CASSLGGVTEAFF. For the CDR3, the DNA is TGTGCCAGCAGCTTAGGCGGAGTCACTGAAGCTTTCTTT.

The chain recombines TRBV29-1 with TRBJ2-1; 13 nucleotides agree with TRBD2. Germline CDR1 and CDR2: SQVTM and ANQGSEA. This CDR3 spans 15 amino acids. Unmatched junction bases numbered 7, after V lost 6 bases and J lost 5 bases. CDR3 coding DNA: TGCAGCGTGGTCGGGACTAGCGGGACTGACAATGAGCAGTTCTTC. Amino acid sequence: CSVVGTSGTDNEQFF.

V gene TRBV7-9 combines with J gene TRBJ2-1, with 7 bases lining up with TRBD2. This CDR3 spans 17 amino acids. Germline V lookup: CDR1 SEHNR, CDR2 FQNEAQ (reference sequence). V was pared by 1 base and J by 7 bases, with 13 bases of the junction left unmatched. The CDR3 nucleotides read TGTGCCAGCAGCTTAGTCGGCGGGGGACGGTTTGGAAATGAGCAGTTCTTC. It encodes CASSLVGGGRFGNEQFF. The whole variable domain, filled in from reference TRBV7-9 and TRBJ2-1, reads DTGVSQNPRHKITKRGQNVTFRCDPISEHNRLYWYRQTLGQGPEFLTYFQNEAQLEKSRLLSDRFSAERPKGSFSTLEIQRTEQGDSAMYLCASSLVGGGRFGNEQFFGPGTRLTVL.

This CDR3 is CSVAPGTYNEQFF. DNA for the CDR3: TGCAGCGTTGCCCCGGGAACCTACAATGAGCAGTTCTTC. The chain joins TRBV29-1 to TRBJ2-1; a possible D gene is TRBD2 (5 bases). The CDR3 runs to 13 residues. Trimming removed 4 bases from V and 2 bases from J, with 9 bases in between. CDR1 is SQVTM and CDR2 is ANQGSEA in the germline V gene.